This TCR beta chain was captured by sequencing in a study of immune heterogeneity within non-small cell lung tumors. It was a multiplex PCR that amplified TCR beta CDR3, with 32 V and 13 J primers. Each CDR3 protein gets one entry after TCRdb re-called the multiplex PCR reads with MiXCR. The table includes about 23,000 distinct CDR3 sequences, around 26% detected once. Template came from bulk tumor genomic DNA, at about 650 ng per sample. During surgery, each primary tumor gave multiple biopsies spaced as far apart as possible. Newly diagnosed with untreated non-small cell lung cancer, the patients underwent curative surgery. Donors comprised newly diagnosed non-small cell lung cancer patients undergoing surgery with curative intent. Findings and limits, study-wide: Local T-cell repertoire clonality was correlated with local tumor mutational burden, and the correlation was positive. It was moderate in strength but statistically significant (R approximately 0.3). High-frequency clones unique to single sites coexisted with identical dominant CDR3 beta clonotypes that recurred across tumor sites within a patient.

In this sample, this clonotype turned up many times. Its target is unknown. Trimming shortened V by 7 bases and J by 3 bases, and 18 bases separated the two germline ends. This CDR3 is 15 amino acids long. Germline V lookup: CDR1 MNHNS, CDR2 SASEGT. What was sequenced was lung tumor tissue. The sequence was collected from a man aged 35 to 55 with non-small cell lung cancer. This sequence joins TRBV6-1 and TRBJ1-1; weak D call: TRBD1 (5 bases). CDR3 sequence reads: CASIPLRTLHTEAFF. CDR3 nucleotide sequence: TGTGCCAGCATCCCATTACGGACACTCCACACTGAAGCTTTCTTT.